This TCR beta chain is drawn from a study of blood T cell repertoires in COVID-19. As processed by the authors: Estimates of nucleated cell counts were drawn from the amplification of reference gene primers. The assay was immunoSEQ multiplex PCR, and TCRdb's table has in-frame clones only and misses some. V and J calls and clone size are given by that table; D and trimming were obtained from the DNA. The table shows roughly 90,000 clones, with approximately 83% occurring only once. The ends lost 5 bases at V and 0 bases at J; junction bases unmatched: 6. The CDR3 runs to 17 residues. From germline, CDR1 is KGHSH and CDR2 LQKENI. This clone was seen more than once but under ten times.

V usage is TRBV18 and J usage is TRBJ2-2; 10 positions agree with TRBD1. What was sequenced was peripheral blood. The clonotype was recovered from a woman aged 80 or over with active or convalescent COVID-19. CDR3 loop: CASSVMTGGTNTGELFF. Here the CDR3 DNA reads TGTGCCAGCTCAGTGATGACAGGGGGCACGAACACCGGGGAGCTGTTTTTT.